This T cell receptor (beta chain) was sequenced for a study of graft-versus-host responses after intestinal transplantation. At the level of the study: Recipients received multivisceral, liver-intestinal, or isolated intestinal transplants. Recipients uniformly received anti-thymocyte globulin induction, followed by tacrolimus and steroids for three to four years. General study findings and limits: Detection of GvH clones occurred in recipient marrow, and some had their first appearance in ileum or blood. Circulating GvH clone levels at their peak were associated with HvG declines (early post-transplant).

Profiled with immunoSEQ multiplex PCR; TCRdb holds only in-frame clones, not every one. Of some 88,000 clones detected, about 93% appear once; the ten largest clones hold 1.5% to 2.5%. Trimming removed 5 bases at V and 8 bases at J, with 13 bases between. CDR3 size: 13 residues. Per the germline V gene, CDR1 is WNHNN and CDR2 is SYGVQD (reference sequence). Comment on this clone: The antigen is unknown.

The specimen was unstimulated CD8+ T cells sorted from spleen or lymph node cells, collected before intestinal transplant. The TCR was taken from a human donor who received an intestinal transplant. The rearrangement uses TRBV10-1 and TRBJ2-1; the D gene is possibly TRBD2 (6 bases). CDR3 nucleotides: TGCGCCAGCAGTATTACTAGCATCGATGAGCAGTTCTTC. Translated, it gives CASSITSIDEQFF.